Listed below are T cell receptor beta chains from one sample, sequenced in a study of shared clonotypes between healthy human individuals. Clones were sequenced by immunoSEQ multiplex PCR, and TCRdb holds only the in-frame ones, with some missing. This table has about 1 million clones, about 75% appearing once. The source material was memory CD4+ T cells sorted from blood. Receptors originate from a man between 18 and 35 years old in good health. The CDR3 runs from the conserved cysteine through the conserved F or W. A D gene is named only where the DNA matches it firmly. The size of a clone is reported for some rows only, either as once, few or many, or as a class for expanded clones.

TRBJ1-5,.,.,TRBV6-1,CASSEQAYSNQPQHF,TGTGCCAGCAGTGAACAGGCCTATAGCAATCAGCCCCAGCATTTT
TRBJ2-1,TRBD2,.,TRBV11-3,CASSLEIGTSGLAGNEQFF,TGTGCCAGCAGCTTAGAAATCGGGACTAGCGGGCTGGCGGGCAATGAGCAGTTCTTC
TRBJ2-2,.,.,TRBV7-6,CASSSPVGSGELFF,TGTGCCAGCAGCTCCCCGGTGGGGAGCGGGGAGCTGTTTTTT
TRBJ1-1,.,many,TRBV28,CASSWGGQTNTEAFF,TGTGCCAGCAGTTGGGGGGGACAAACAAACACTGAAGCTTTCTTT
TRBJ2-7,TRBD2,.,TRBV5-1,CASSLVAGGTGEQYF,TGCGCCAGCAGCTTAGTAGCGGGGGGGACTGGAGAGCAGTACTTC
TRBJ2-1,TRBD1,.,TRBV2,CASSGGTGRNEQFF,TGTGCCAGCAGTGGGGGGACAGGGCGGAATGAGCAGTTCTTC
TRBJ1-6,.,.,TRBV25-1,CASSDSGRGSPLHF,TGTGCCAGCAGTGATAGTGGCAGGGGTTCTCCCCTCCACTTT
TRBJ2-5,.,.,TRBV29-1,CSVVSAGRQETQYF,TGCAGCGTTGTTTCGGCAGGGAGACAAGAGACCCAGTACTTC
TRBJ2-3,TRBD2,.,TRBV7-2,CASSSSLAGVDTQYF,TGTGCCAGCAGCTCCTCGTTAGCGGGGGTGGATACGCAGTATTTT
TRBJ2-1,TRBD1,.,TRBV5-1,CASSFRQGNEQFF,TGCGCCAGCAGCTTTAGACAGGGAAATGAGCAGTTCTTC
TRBJ1-2,.,once,TRBV6-1,CASSEQGLLAYGYTF,TGTGCCAGCAGTGAACAAGGACTCTTAGCCTATGGCTACACCTTC
TRBJ2-7,.,many,TRBV4-1,CASRAGLLSYEQYF,TGCGCCAGCAGGGCAGGCCTACTCTCCTACGAGCAGTACTTC
TRBJ2-7,.,.,TRBV9,CASSVNTFYEQYF,TGTGCCAGCAGCGTTAATACCTTCTACGAGCAGTACTTC
TRBJ2-3,TRBD2,.,TRBV7-9,CASSFRSGRVQNTQYF,TGTGCCAGCAGCTTTCGTAGCGGGAGGGTACAAAATACGCAGTATTTT
TRBJ1-1,.,few,TRBV30,CAWGVGEGTEAFF,TGTGCCTGGGGGGTAGGGGAAGGCACTGAAGCTTTCTTT
TRBJ2-7,.,few,TRBV5-5,CASSATAASYEQYF,TGTGCCAGCAGCGCAACAGCCGCCTCCTACGAGCAGTACTTC
TRBJ2-7,TRBD1,.,TRBV7-2,CASSFRQGGEQYF,TGTGCCAGCAGTTTCAGACAGGGTGGCGAGCAGTACTTC